A selection of T cell receptor beta chains follows, all from one sample in a study of T-cell reconstitution after alpha-beta-depleted transplantation in children. MiXCR, run by TCRdb on the PCR reads, gives a single entry per CDR3 protein. The repertoire holds 400,000 to 500,000 distinct CDR3 sequences, with roughly a tenth as singletons. This sample comprised PBMCs from the stem cell graft donor, obtained from the stem cell graft. The source is a human donor who donated a stem cell graft to a child with acute myeloid leukemia. The CDR3 runs from the conserved cysteine through the conserved F or W. D genes are given only for firm matches. Size is omitted from some rows. Given values are once, few, many or a class for expanded clones.

v_gene	j_gene	d_gene	abundance	CDR3nt	CDR3aa
TRBV11-2	TRBJ2-1	.	.	TGTGCCAGCAGCTTAGGGGACAGACTAGCTAGCGAGCAGTTCTTC	CASSLGDRLASEQFF
TRBV11-2	TRBJ1-1	.	few	TGTGCCAGCAGCTTAGTGTGGAGGAACACTGAAGCTTTCTTT	CASSLVWRNTEAFF
TRBV20-1	TRBJ2-7	TRBD2	.	TGCAGTGCTAGAGATGCGGGAGCTCGTGAAGGTTACGAGCAGTACTTC	CSARDAGAREGYEQYF
TRBV6-1	TRBJ1-5	TRBD1	.	TGTGCCAGCAGTCATTGGGACAGGGGGGAGTATAGCAATCAGCCCCAGCATTTT	CASSHWDRGEYSNQPQHF
TRBV20-1	TRBJ1-2	TRBD1	many	TGCAGTGCTAGAGACGTGCAGGGGGCGGATGGCTACACCTTC	CSARDVQGADGYTF
TRBV12-5	TRBJ2-2	.	.	TGTGCTAGTGGGCCCCGGGGCTCGAACACCGGGGAGCTGTTTTTT	CASGPRGSNTGELFF
TRBV6-1	TRBJ2-5	.	.	TGTGCCAGCAGTGGGACCGGGGGGACCCAGTACTTC	CASSGTGGTQYF
TRBV25-1	TRBJ2-2	TRBD2	.	TGTGCCAGCAGTGAGTACGGCGGGGGGAACACCGGGGAGCTGTTTTTT	CASSEYGGGNTGELFF
TRBV18	TRBJ2-3	.	many	TGTGCCAGCTCACCACCGGCTAGGTCAGATACGCAGTATTTT	CASSPPARSDTQYF
TRBV5-1	TRBJ2-7	TRBD2	many	TGCGCCAGCAGCTCTGGGACTAGCGGATCCTACGAGCAGTACTTC	CASSSGTSGSYEQYF
TRBV6-2/TRBV6-3	TRBJ2-3	.	many	TGTGCCAGCAGTTACGGGCTGGGGGCGGTAAGCACAGATACGCAGTATTTT	CASSYGLGAVSTDTQYF
TRBV7-8	TRBJ2-2	TRBD1	.	TGTGCCAGCAGCACGCTACTACCGGGACAGGGTACCGGGGAGCTGTTTTTT	CASSTLLPGQGTGELFF
TRBV12-3/TRBV12-4	TRBJ1-5	.	.	TGTGCCAGCAGTTTAGTCGGGACCTATCAGCCCCAGCATTTT	CASSLVGTYQPQHF
TRBV18	TRBJ2-7	.	few	TGTGCCAGCTCACCACAGACAAAGGTTTATGACGAGCAGTACTTC	CASSPQTKVYDEQYF
TRBV2	TRBJ2-6	.	.	TGTGCCAGTAGAACCGCGGGTATTTGGGCCAACGTCCTGACTTTC	CASRTAGIWANVLTF
TRBV7-3	TRBJ2-1	TRBD2	.	TGTGCCAGCAGCTTAAAGGGGACTAGCGGGGAACTCAATGAGCAGTTCTTC	CASSLKGTSGELNEQFF
TRBV20-1	TRBJ1-2	TRBD1	many	TGCAGCACAACAGGGGAAAGTACCTATGGCTACACCTTC	CSTTGESTYGYTF
TRBV9	TRBJ2-7	.	few	TGTGCCAGCAGCGTGCAGGGGTGGCGAGACGAGCAGTACTTC	CASSVQGWRDEQYF
TRBV20-1	TRBJ1-1	.	.	TGCAGTGCTAGCGGTCAGGGGCCTGGGGCTTTCTTT	CSASGQGPGAFF
TRBV29-1	TRBJ2-5	.	few	TGCAGCGTTGAAGACCCCCGGGGGAGGGAGACCCAGTACTTC	CSVEDPRGRETQYF
TRBV6-1	TRBJ2-4	TRBD2	.	TGTGCCAGCGGAACGGGGGGGTCCGCCAAAAACATTCAGTACTTC	CASGTGGSAKNIQYF
TRBV5-1	TRBJ2-1	.	.	TGCGCCAGCAGCTTGTTTTCTGGGACATCGCGCTCCTACAATGAGCAGTTCTTC	CASSLFSGTSRSYNEQFF
TRBV30	TRBJ2-3	TRBD2	few	TGTGCCTGGACTAGCGGGGGGGCTCTCGGCGAGGATACGCAGTATTTT	CAWTSGGALGEDTQYF
TRBV12-3/TRBV12-4	TRBJ1-6	TRBD1	few	TGTGCCAGCAGTCCCGGGACAGATAATTCACCCCTCCACTTT	CASSPGTDNSPLHF
TRBV12-3/TRBV12-4	TRBJ2-2	.	.	TGTGCCAGCAGTTTAGTCCCCGGCGGAGCGGGCACCGGGGAGCTGTTTTTT	CASSLVPGGAGTGELFF
TRBV2	TRBJ2-3	.	few	TGTGCCAGCGGGGGCCGAATTAGCACAGATACGCAGTATTTT	CASGGRISTDTQYF
TRBV5-1	TRBJ1-6	.	.	TGCGCCAGCAGCGCGGCCGGGGTAGGGAATTCACCCCTCCACTTT	CASSAAGVGNSPLHF
TRBV12-3/TRBV12-4	TRBJ1-1	TRBD1	few	TGTGCCAGCGGGGTACAGGGGTACACTGAAGCTTTCTTT	CASGVQGYTEAFF
TRBV29-1	TRBJ2-7	TRBD2	few	TGCAGCGGAGGTAGCGGGAGCCCCTACGAGCAGTACTTC	CSGGSGSPYEQYF
TRBV10-3	TRBJ1-2	.	.	TGTGCCATCAGTGAGATGCGTGGCTACACCTTC	CAISEMRGYTF
TRBV12-3/TRBV12-4	TRBJ2-2	.	.	TGTGCCAGCAGGGCATTCGACCTCGACACCGGGGAGCTGTTTTTT	CASRAFDLDTGELFF
TRBV19	TRBJ2-6	.	few	TGTGCCAGTAGTATATGGCAGGGGCTATCTGGGGCCAACGTCCTGACTTTC	CASSIWQGLSGANVLTF
TRBV30	TRBJ1-4	.	.	TGTGCCTGCCAACAGGGTGGGGAAAAACTGTTTTTT	CACQQGGEKLFF
TRBV25-1	TRBJ2-5	TRBD1	.	TGTGCCAGCAGTGCCACAGGGGGGGAGACCCAGTACTTC	CASSATGGETQYF
TRBV5-6	TRBJ2-1	TRBD1	few	TGTGCCAGCAGCCCCGGGACAGGGATTTACAATGAGCAGTTCTTC	CASSPGTGIYNEQFF
TRBV11-2	TRBJ2-1	TRBD2	few	TGTGCCAGCAGCTCCCCTCGGACTAGGCCCCATGAGCAGTTCTTC	CASSSPRTRPHEQFF
TRBV27	TRBJ1-2	.	.	TGTGCCAGCGGAAGGGGGGCAAAAGAAAGCTATGGCTACACCTTC	CASGRGAKESYGYTF
TRBV20-1	TRBJ1-5	.	few	TGCAGTGCTAGAGATTATAAGAAGGGGGGGCTACAGCCCCAGCATTTT	CSARDYKKGGLQPQHF
TRBV4-3	TRBJ1-5	TRBD1	many	TGCGCCAGCAGCCAAGGGTTACAGGGGATACGGCCCCAGCATTTT	CASSQGLQGIRPQHF
TRBV6-1	TRBJ1-1	TRBD1	.	TGTGCCAGCAGGACTGCTAGGACAGGCATTATGAACACTGAAGCTTTCTTT	CASRTARTGIMNTEAFF
TRBV20-1	TRBJ1-5	.	few	TGCAGTGCTAGAGGGAGATATCAGCCCCAGCATTTT	CSARGRYQPQHF
TRBV7-2	TRBJ2-1	TRBD2	.	TGTGCCAGCAGCTTAGACGGAGCGGGGGGGCCCCGGCAGTTCTTC	CASSLDGAGGPRQFF
TRBV5-1	TRBJ1-1	.	many	TGCGCCAGCAGCTTGAGGTTGATGGGGGAAGGAGGCACTGAAGCTTTCTTT	CASSLRLMGEGGTEAFF
TRBV7-3	TRBJ2-1	.	.	TGTGCCAGCAGCCCCGGGGGCTCCTTCGGGGAGCAGTTCTTC	CASSPGGSFGEQFF
TRBV10-3	TRBJ2-5	TRBD2	.	TGTGCCATCAGTGAGCGGGCTCGCGGGAGTGCAGTCGCCCAGTACTTC	CAISERARGSAVAQYF
TRBV6-1	TRBJ1-3	.	.	TGTGCCAGCAGTGTCAGTCGGGTCCCTGGAAACACCATATATTTT	CASSVSRVPGNTIYF
TRBV9	TRBJ2-3	TRBD2	.	TGTGCCAGCAGTTCCGGACTAGCGGGAACTATATTAATCACAGATACGCAGTATTTT	CASSSGLAGTILITDTQYF
TRBV29-1	TRBJ1-1	TRBD1	few	TGCAGCGTGTCCGGGACAGGATTAAACACTGAAGCTTTCTTT	CSVSGTGLNTEAFF
TRBV5-1	TRBJ2-1	TRBD2	many	TGCGCCAGCAAACTAGCGGGGGCCTACAATGAGCAGTTCTTC	CASKLAGAYNEQFF